Listed below are T cell receptor beta chains from one sample, sequenced in a study of blood T cells in healthy people across ages. TCRdb recomputed calls from the 5' RACE reads with MiXCR, one row per CDR3 protein. The sample consists of approximately 800,000 distinct CDR3 sequences, 30% to 45% of them appearing once. The source material was blood. The receptors originated from a man in his late teens or twenties in good health. Each CDR3 is given with its conserved first and last residue. The order of the fields is clone size, D gene, J gene, V gene, CDR3 DNA, CDR3 protein. A D gene is named only where the DNA matches it firmly. Size values are once, few and many counts, or a class for expanded clones, and some rows have none.

many - TRBJ2-7 TRBV6-5 TGTGCCAGCAGTGCGGGGCTTTTGGGGGAGCAGTACTTC CASSAGLLGEQYF
- - TRBJ2-7 TRBV6-5 TGTGCCAGCAGTTACGGTTCAGGTCCCTCCTACGAGCAGTACTTC CASSYGSGPSYEQYF
- - TRBJ1-1 TRBV2 TGTGCCAGCAGTGAGTCAGGGCTAACTGAAGCTTTCTTT CASSESGLTEAFF
many TRBD1 TRBJ2-5 TRBV18 TGTGCCAGCTCATCCCGGGACAGCCAAGAGACCCAGTACTTC CASSSRDSQETQYF
- TRBD1 TRBJ2-7 TRBV7-2 TGTGCCAGCAGCACCTCCGGGACAGGAATCTACGAGCAGTACTTC CASSTSGTGIYEQYF
many - TRBJ2-3 TRBV4-2 TGTGCCAGCAGCCAAGATCCCCAAGCGGTTGGCACAGATACGCAGTATTTT CASSQDPQAVGTDTQYF
many - TRBJ2-1 TRBV12-3/TRBV12-4 TGTGCCAGCACCTCCACTAGGAACAGCAATGAGCAGTTCTTC CASTSTRNSNEQFF
- TRBD1 TRBJ2-5 TRBV27 TGTGCCAGCAGTCCAGGGACAGCCGGCGGGTACCAAGAGACCCAGTACTTC CASSPGTAGGYQETQYF
few TRBD1 TRBJ1-1 TRBV6-2/TRBV6-3 TGTGCCACCCTGACAGGGTCAGGAAACACTGAAGCTTTCTTT CATLTGSGNTEAFF
many TRBD1 TRBJ2-1 TRBV20-1 TGCAGTGCTAGACGTGACAGGGGGCTGGGGAATGAGCAGTTCTTC CSARRDRGLGNEQFF
few - TRBJ2-7 TRBV18 TGTGCCAGCTCACCACAGAGGGAATCCTACGAGCAGTACTTC CASSPQRESYEQYF
few TRBD2 TRBJ2-5 TRBV12-3/TRBV12-4 TGTGCCAGCAGCATTAGCGGGGGACGAGAGACCCAGTACTTC CASSISGGRETQYF